Following are 22 T cell receptor beta chains from one sample sequenced in a study of cytomegalovirus exposure and HLA in healthy donors. The table came from immunoSEQ multiplex PCR; TCRdb's copy has only in-frame clones and leaves some out. The sample shows some 140,000 clones, around 88% of them seen only once. The sample consisted of PBMCs. These receptors were obtained from a man aged 18 to 30 in good health and CMV-seropositive.

This chain links TRBV5-6 with TRBJ2-4, with a tentative D call TRBD2 (5 bases). Trimming took 4 bases from V and 0 from J, leaving 8 bases between them. CDR3 length: 14 residues. In germline, CDR1 is SGHDT, CDR2 YYEEEE. Here the CDR3 DNA reads TGTGCCAGCAGCCTAGGACTAGCCAAAAACATTCAGTACTTC. This gives the protein CASSLGLAKNIQYF.

The chain uses TRBV27 and TRBJ2-1, with TRBD1 matching over 9 bases. CDR1 MNHEY and CDR2 SMNVEV come from the germline V gene (reference sequence). CDR3 length: 17 residues. The V segment lost 7 bases and the J segment 6 bases; nucleotides outside the gene matches: 16. CDR3 coding DNA: TGTGCCAGCAACCTACCGGGACAGGGTCCCTCGTGCAATGAGCAGTTCTTC. The encoded protein is CASNLPGQGPSCNEQFF.

CDR3 residues: CASSREQGSGYTF. CDR3 DNA sequence: TGTGCCAGCAGTAGAGAGCAGGGTTCTGGCTACACCTTC. The rearrangement joins TRBV6-5 to TRBJ1-2; TRBD1 might be the D (5 bases). The CDR3 length is 13 residues. CDR1 is MNHEY, CDR2 SVGAGI, per germline. V was clipped by 5 bases and J by 7 bases, with 14 bases between them.

This CDR3 reads CASSISGGGGKLFF. In nucleotides, the CDR3 is TGTGCCAGTAGTATCTCAGGGGGCGGGGGAAAACTGTTTTTT. The genes are TRBV19 and TRBJ1-4; 8 bases line up with TRBD1. This CDR3 spans 14 amino acids. Trimming removed 3 bases from V and 10 bases from J; junction bases left unmatched: 7. Germline CDR1 is LNHDA and CDR2 is SQIVND (reference sequence).

This clone appeared a single time. The chain couples TRBV19 to TRBJ1-1; 12 nucleotides match TRBD1. The CDR3 runs to 17 residues. Losses at the gene ends were 4 bases for V and 4 bases for J; bases not matched to a gene: 10. From germline, CDR1 is LNHDA and CDR2 SQIVND (reference sequence). CDR3 amino acids: CASSRSRDRGPGTEAFF. CDR3 sequence (DNA): TGTGCCAGTAGTAGGTCCCGGGACAGGGGGCCGGGCACTGAAGCTTTCTTT.

The V and J genes are TRBV6-5 and TRBJ2-7; TRBD2 might be the D (6 bases). V lost 2 bases, J lost 2 bases, and 13 bases lay in between. This CDR3 has 15 amino acids. CDR1 and CDR2 from the germline V gene are MNHEY and SVGAGI. The CDR3 nucleotides are TGTGCCAGCAGTTACGGGGCGGGACTTACCTACGAGCAGTACTTC. It translates to CASSYGAGLTYEQYF.

This CDR3 is CASSLALAGVPYNEQFF. In nucleotides, the CDR3 is TGTGCCAGCAGCTTGGCGCTAGCGGGAGTTCCCTACAATGAGCAGTTCTTC. The chain employs TRBV5-6 and TRBJ2-1; the match to TRBD2 covers 10 bases. The CDR3 is made up of 17 amino acids. The trim removed 0 bases at V and 2 bases at J, leaving 5 bases unmatched. Looked up from germline, CDR1 is SGHDT and CDR2 is YYEEEE.

J is TRBJ1-1 and V is TRBV6-5; D unresolved. V was trimmed by 2 bases and J by 6 bases, leaving 10 bases between them. Germline CDR1 is MNHEY and CDR2 is SVGAGI. The CDR3 consists of 13 residues. CDR3 protein: CASSYRARAEAFF. The CDR3 coding sequence is TGTGCCAGCAGTTACCGGGCGAGGGCTGAAGCTTTCTTT.

The chain joins TRBV5-8 to TRBJ2-2; 15 bases map to TRBD2. This CDR3 comprises 18 residues. The V segment lost 3 bases and the J segment 5 bases; nucleotides outside the gene matches: 8. From germline, CDR1 is SGHTS and CDR2 YDEGEE. The DNA for the CDR3 is TGTGCCAGCAGCTCGTCGGGACTAGCGGGGGGCAGTACCGGGGAGCTGTTTTTT. Translated: CASSSSGLAGGSTGELFF.

This rearrangement joins TRBV18 to TRBJ1-6, with TRBD1 matching 7 bases. Germline V lookup: CDR1 KGHSH, CDR2 LQKENI. This CDR3 has 17 residues. The V gene end was trimmed by 2 bases and the J gene end by 5 bases; junction bases not matched to a gene: 9. CDR3 in amino acids: CASSPRLLGQNNSPLHF. The CDR3 DNA reads TGTGCCAGCTCACCAAGGCTGTTGGGACAGAATAATTCACCCCTCCACTTT.

The chain couples TRBV5-8 to TRBJ2-7; possibly TRBD2 for D (5 bases). Germline loops: CDR1 SGHTS, CDR2 YDEGEE. The V and J ends lost 3 bases and 3 bases respectively, with 10 bases between them. The CDR3 is 13 amino acids. The CDR3 bases are TGTGCCAGCAGCTCGGTGACTATCTACGAGCAGTACTTC. It translates to CASSSVTIYEQYF.

The chain uses TRBV10-3 and TRBJ2-3, with 8 nucleotides matching TRBD1. The CDR3 is made up of 14 amino acids. Germline-derived CDR1 and CDR2 are ENHRY and SYGVKD. The ends lost 7 bases at V and 2 bases at J; junction bases unmatched: 5. The CDR3 spells CAIKQGAHTDTQYF. The DNA for the CDR3 is TGTGCCATCAAGCAGGGGGCGCACACAGATACGCAGTATTTT.

This clone appeared once. The V and J genes are TRBV7-9 and TRBJ2-3, with D tentatively TRBD2 (5 bases). V was pared by 5 bases and J by 0 bases, with 18 bases between. This CDR3 region has 17 residues. Germline V gives CDR1 SEHNR, CDR2 FQNEAQ (reference sequence). The CDR3 spells CASSQSGPPTSTDTQYF. In nucleotides, the CDR3 is TGTGCCAGCAGCCAAAGCGGCCCCCCAACTAGCACAGATACGCAGTATTTT.

This clone was found once. The chain has TRBV6-5 and TRBJ2-3; 9 bases agree with TRBD2. The CDR3 has 15 residues. The V gene's germline CDR1 is MNHEY and CDR2 SVGAGI. V trimming: 6 bases; J trimming: 1 base; junction bases outside the gene matches: 5. CDR3 protein: CASRVTSGRTDTQYF. The CDR3 region has the DNA TGTGCCAGCAGAGTAACTAGCGGGCGCACAGATACGCAGTATTTT.

The rearrangement joins TRBV7-2 to TRBJ2-1; D remains unclear. The V and J ends lost 5 bases and 4 bases respectively, with 9 bases between them. The CDR3 is 13 amino acids. Germline CDR1 and CDR2: SGHTA and FQGNSA. The CDR3 sequence is CASSPDGYNEQFF. The DNA for the CDR3 is TGTGCCAGCAGCCCAGACGGGTACAATGAGCAGTTCTTC.

The J gene is TRBJ2-7, the V gene TRBV4-3; TRBD1 matches 8 bases. Germline lookup yields CDR1 LGHNA and CDR2 YSLEER. The CDR3 spans 15 residues. V shed 2 bases and J 2 bases; nucleotides not matched to a gene: 5. The CDR3 DNA is TGCGCCAGCAGCCAATTACAGGGGGGCCCCTACGAGCAGTACTTC. This gives the protein CASSQLQGGPYEQYF.

This chain uses TRBV27 with TRBJ1-4, with D perhaps TRBD1 (5 bases). V was shortened by 1 base and J by 3 bases, with 12 bases between the two germline ends. The CDR3 loop spans 16 amino acids. CDR1 and CDR2 (germline): MNHEY, SMNVEV (reference sequence). CDR3 region: CASSLLGGRANEKLFF. DNA of the CDR3: TGTGCCAGCAGTTTATTGGGGGGGAGGGCTAATGAAAAACTGTTTTTT.

The chain uses TRBV12-5 and TRBJ1-2; 8 bases fit TRBD1. Germline lookup yields CDR1 LGHNT and CDR2 FRNRAP. The CDR3 spans 16 residues. V dropped 6 bases and J dropped 4; count of bases not matched to a gene: 13. This chain's CDR3 is CASGTERGQDRYGYTF. For the CDR3, the DNA is TGTGCTAGTGGGACCGAACGGGGACAGGACCGCTATGGCTACACCTTC.

This rearrangement joins TRBV19 to TRBJ2-3; a possible D gene is TRBD2 (6 bases). V was clipped by 5 bases and J by 3 bases, with 15 bases between them. CDR3 length equals 15 residues. Looked up from germline, CDR1 is LNHDA and CDR2 is SQIVND (reference sequence). The CDR3: CASSVIVEGTDTQYF. The DNA for the CDR3 is TGTGCCAGTAGTGTTATAGTGGAGGGTACAGATACGCAGTATTTT.

The rearrangement joins TRBV23-1 to TRBJ1-3; D may be TRBD1 (5 bases). Being an ORF, TRBV23-1 has a function that is uncertain. CDR3 size: 15 residues. Deletions cut 2 bases from V and 7 bases from J, with 15 bases between. This chain's CDR3 is CASSQTTQGRNTIYF. The DNA for the CDR3 is TGCGCCAGCAGTCAAACGACCCAGGGAAGGAACACCATATATTTT.

The CDR3 DNA is TGTGCCAGCAGTTGGGGCGGGGGGGACAATGAGCAGTTCTTC. Translated, it gives CASSWGGGDNEQFF. The J gene is TRBJ2-1, the V gene TRBV27; 9 positions match TRBD2. Per the germline V gene, CDR1 is MNHEY and CDR2 is SMNVEV (reference sequence). V was pared by 4 bases and J by 5 bases, with 3 bases of the junction left unmatched. The CDR3 length is 14 residues.

V usage is TRBV6-5 and J usage is TRBJ1-1, with D unclear. V was trimmed by 7 bases and J by 5 bases, leaving 14 bases between them. CDR3 length: 13 amino acids. Germline V gene sequence: CDR1 MNHEY, CDR2 SVGAGI. The CDR3 region is CASTGGSQTEAFF. For the CDR3, the DNA is TGTGCCAGCACCGGAGGGAGTCAGACTGAAGCTTTCTTT.